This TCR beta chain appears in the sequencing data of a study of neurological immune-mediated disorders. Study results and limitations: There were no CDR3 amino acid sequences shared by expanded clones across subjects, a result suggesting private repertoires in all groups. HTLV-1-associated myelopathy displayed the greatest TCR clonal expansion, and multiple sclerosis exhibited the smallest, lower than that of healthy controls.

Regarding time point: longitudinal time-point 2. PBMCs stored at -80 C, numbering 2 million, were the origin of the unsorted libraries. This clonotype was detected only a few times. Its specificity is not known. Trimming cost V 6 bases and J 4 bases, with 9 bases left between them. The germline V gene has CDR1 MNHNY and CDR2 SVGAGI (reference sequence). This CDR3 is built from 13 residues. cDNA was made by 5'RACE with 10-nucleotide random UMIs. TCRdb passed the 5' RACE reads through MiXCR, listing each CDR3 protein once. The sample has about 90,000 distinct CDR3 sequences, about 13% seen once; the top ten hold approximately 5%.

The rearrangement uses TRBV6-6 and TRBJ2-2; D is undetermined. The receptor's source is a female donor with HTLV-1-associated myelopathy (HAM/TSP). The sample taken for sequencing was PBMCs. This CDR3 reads CASSTGFTGELFF. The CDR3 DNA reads TGTGCCAGCAGCACGGGTTTCACCGGGGAGCTGTTTTTT.